This T cell receptor (beta chain) was obtained from a study of cytomegalovirus exposure and HLA in healthy donors. Primers for the PCR totalled 60 Vbeta and 13 Jbeta. Measured with immunoSEQ multiplex PCR; TCRdb has only the in-frame clones, and not every one. The table records 200,000 to 250,000 clones, more than 65% of them present only once. This receptor was obtained from a man aged 50-60 years in good health and CMV-seronegative. Sample: PBMCs.

In DNA form, the CDR3 reads TGTGCCAGCAGCCGATCCCAATCTCACAGGGGACTGAACACTGAAGCTTTCTTT. It is translated as CASSRSQSHRGLNTEAFF. The chain couples TRBV14 to TRBJ1-1, with 7 nucleotides matching TRBD1. Germline V gene data show CDR1 as SGHDN and CDR2 as FVKESK. Losses at the gene ends were 4 bases for V and 0 bases for J; bases not matched to a gene: 14. CDR3 length: 18 residues.